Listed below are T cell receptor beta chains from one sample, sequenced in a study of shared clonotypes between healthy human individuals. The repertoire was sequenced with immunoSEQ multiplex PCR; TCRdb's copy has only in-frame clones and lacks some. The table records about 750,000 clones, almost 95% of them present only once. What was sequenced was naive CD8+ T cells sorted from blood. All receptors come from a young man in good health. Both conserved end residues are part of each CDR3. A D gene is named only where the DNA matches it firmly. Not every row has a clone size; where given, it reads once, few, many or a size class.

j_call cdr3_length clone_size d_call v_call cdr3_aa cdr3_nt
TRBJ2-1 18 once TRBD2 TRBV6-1 CASSEDQVLREPGNEQFF TGTGCCAGCAGTGAGGATCAGGTGTTGCGGGAGCCAGGGAATGAGCAGTTCTTC
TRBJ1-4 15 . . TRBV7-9 CASSTHRGRHEKLFF TGTGCCAGCAGCACCCACCGGGGGAGGCATGAAAAACTGTTTTTT
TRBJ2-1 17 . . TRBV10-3 CAIRTRAPRGGNNEQFF TGTGCCATCAGGACCCGGGCCCCACGGGGCGGTAACAATGAGCAGTTCTTC
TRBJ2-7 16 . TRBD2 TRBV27 CASTPTSGRALNEQYF TGTGCCAGCACCCCAACTAGCGGGAGGGCCCTCAACGAGCAGTACTTC
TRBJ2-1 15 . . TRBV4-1 CASSQVTGTRNEQFF TGCGCCAGCAGCCAAGTCACCGGGACGAGAAATGAGCAGTTCTTC
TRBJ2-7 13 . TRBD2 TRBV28 CASTIGRGDEQYF TGTGCCAGCACCATAGGGAGGGGCGACGAGCAGTACTTC
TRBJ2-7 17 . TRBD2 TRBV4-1 CASSQEASGRAAYEQYF TGCGCCAGCAGCCAAGAGGCTAGCGGGAGGGCTGCCTACGAGCAGTACTTC
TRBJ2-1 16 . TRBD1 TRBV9 CASSVVGTASYNEQFF TGTGCCAGCAGCGTAGTGGGGACAGCCTCCTACAATGAGCAGTTCTTC
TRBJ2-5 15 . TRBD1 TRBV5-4 CASSFGGTGQETQYF TGTGCCAGCAGCTTCGGAGGGACAGGACAAGAGACCCAGTACTTC
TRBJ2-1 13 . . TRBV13 CASLGSPYNEQFF TGTGCCAGCCTGGGGAGCCCCTACAATGAGCAGTTCTTC
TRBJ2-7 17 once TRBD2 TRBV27 CASSPLPGLAAHYEQYF TGTGCCAGCAGTCCCTTACCGGGACTAGCGGCCCATTACGAGCAGTACTTC
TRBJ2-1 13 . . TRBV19 CASSASGFNEQFF TGTGCCAGTTCCGCCTCAGGGTTCAATGAGCAGTTCTTC
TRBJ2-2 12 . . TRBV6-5 CASRPGAGELFF TGTGCCAGCAGACCGGGGGCCGGGGAGCTGTTTTTT
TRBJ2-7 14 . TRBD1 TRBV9 CASSARDRGYEQYF TGTGCCAGCAGCGCACGGGACAGGGGCTACGAGCAGTACTTC
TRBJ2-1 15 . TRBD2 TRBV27 CASTFGTSGIDEQFF TGTGCCAGCACCTTCGGGACTAGCGGGATTGATGAGCAGTTCTTC
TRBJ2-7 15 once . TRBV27 CASSTPRDSPYEQYF TGTGCCAGCAGTACCCCGCGGGACAGTCCCTACGAGCAGTACTTC
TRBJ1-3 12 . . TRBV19 CASSAGGDTIYF TGTGCCAGTAGCGCCGGGGGGGACACCATATATTTT
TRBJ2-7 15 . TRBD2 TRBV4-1 CASSQVTSGNYEQYF TGCGCCAGCAGCCAAGTGACTAGCGGGAACTACGAGCAGTACTTC
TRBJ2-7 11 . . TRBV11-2 CASSLLGEQYF TGTGCCAGCAGCTTATTGGGCGAGCAGTACTTC
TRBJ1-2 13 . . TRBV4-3 CASSPAINYGYTF TGCGCCAGCAGCCCCGCAATTAACTATGGCTACACCTTC
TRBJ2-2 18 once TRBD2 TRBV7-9 CASTDPGNSGRAFGELFF TGTGCCAGCACCGATCCCGGGAATAGCGGGAGGGCCTTCGGGGAGCTGTTTTTT
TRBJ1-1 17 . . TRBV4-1 CASSQVLVESWSTEAFF TGCGCCAGCAGCCAAGTGTTGGTCGAGTCTTGGAGCACTGAAGCTTTCTTT
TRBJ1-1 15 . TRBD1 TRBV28 CASSLYRGANTEAFF TGTGCCAGCAGTTTATACAGGGGTGCTAACACTGAAGCTTTCTTT
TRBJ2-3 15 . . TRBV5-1 CASSSFRTSTDTQYF TGCGCCAGCAGCTCCTTTAGAACTAGCACAGATACGCAGTATTTT
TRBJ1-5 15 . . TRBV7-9 CASSLDRDSNQPQHF TGTGCCAGCAGCTTAGACAGGGATAGCAATCAGCCCCAGCATTTT
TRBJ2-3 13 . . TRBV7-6 CASSLSVGDTQYF TGTGCCAGCAGCCTGTCGGTGGGTGATACGCAGTATTTT
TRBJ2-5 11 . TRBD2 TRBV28 CASSSSGPKYF TGTGCCAGCAGTTCTAGCGGCCCTAAGTACTTC
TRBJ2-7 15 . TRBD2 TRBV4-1 CASSLSGLAGGEQYF TGCGCCAGCAGCCTATCGGGACTAGCGGGTGGCGAGCAGTACTTC
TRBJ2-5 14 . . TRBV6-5 CASSYGTVQETQYF TGTGCCAGCAGTTACGGAACAGTACAAGAGACCCAGTACTTC
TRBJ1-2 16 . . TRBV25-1 CASSESAGRQDYGYTF TGTGCCAGCAGTGAATCGGCAGGCCGACAAGACTATGGCTACACCTTC
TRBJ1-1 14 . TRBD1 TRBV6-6 CASREGALTTEAFF TGTGCCAGCAGGGAGGGGGCTTTGACCACTGAAGCTTTCTTT
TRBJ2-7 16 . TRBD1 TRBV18 CASSPSPGQEPYEQYF TGTGCCAGCTCACCAAGCCCGGGACAGGAGCCCTACGAGCAGTACTTC
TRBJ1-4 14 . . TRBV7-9 CASSLTGLEKKLFF TGTGCCAGCAGCTTAACAGGGCTGGAAAAAAAACTGTTTTTT
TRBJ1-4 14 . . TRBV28 CASSLPRVNEKLFF TGTGCCAGCAGTTTACCCAGGGTGAATGAAAAACTGTTTTTT
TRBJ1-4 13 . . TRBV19 CASTGTYNEKLFF TGTGCCAGTACGGGGACTTATAATGAAAAACTGTTTTTT
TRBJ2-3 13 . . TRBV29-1 CSVASQGADTQYF TGCAGCGTTGCTTCCCAGGGCGCAGATACGCAGTATTTT
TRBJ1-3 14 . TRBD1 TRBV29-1 CSVDLDRGRNTIYF TGCAGCGTTGACTTGGACAGGGGGCGGAACACCATATATTTT
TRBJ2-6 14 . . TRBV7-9 CASSSTPGANVLTF TGTGCCAGCAGCTCCACCCCTGGGGCCAACGTCCTGACTTTC
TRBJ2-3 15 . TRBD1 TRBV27 CASKNRDRGTDTQYF TGTGCCAGTAAAAACCGGGACAGGGGCACAGATACGCAGTATTTT
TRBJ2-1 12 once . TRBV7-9 CASSYLSNEQFF TGTGCCAGCAGCTACCTGTCTAATGAGCAGTTCTTC
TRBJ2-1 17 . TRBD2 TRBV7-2 CASSPSWTSGGGNEQFF TGTGCCAGCAGCCCCTCCTGGACTAGCGGAGGGGGCAATGAGCAGTTCTTC
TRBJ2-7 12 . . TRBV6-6 CASSQDLVEQYF TGTGCCAGCAGTCAGGATCTTGTTGAGCAGTACTTC
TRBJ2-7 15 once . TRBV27 CASSFGPSHIDEQYF TGTGCCAGCAGTTTCGGACCCTCGCACATAGACGAGCAGTACTTC
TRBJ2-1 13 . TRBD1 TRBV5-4 CASGQGRYNEQFF TGTGCCAGTGGACAGGGCCGGTACAATGAGCAGTTCTTC
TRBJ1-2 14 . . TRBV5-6 CASSLGGQGYGYTF TGTGCCAGCAGCTTGGGTGGGCAGGGATATGGCTACACCTTC
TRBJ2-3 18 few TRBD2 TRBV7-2 CASSLSGGLAGVSDTQYF TGTGCCAGCAGCTTATCCGGCGGACTAGCGGGAGTATCTGATACGCAGTATTTT
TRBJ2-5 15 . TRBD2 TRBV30 CAWRGGLAPGETQYF TGTGCCTGGAGAGGGGGACTAGCCCCGGGAGAGACCCAGTACTTC
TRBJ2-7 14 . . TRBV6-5 CASKPARDIYEQYF TGTGCCAGCAAACCCGCGAGGGACATTTACGAGCAGTACTTC
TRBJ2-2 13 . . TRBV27 CASSFLGEQELFF TGTGCCAGCAGTTTTCTGGGAGAGCAGGAGCTGTTTTTT
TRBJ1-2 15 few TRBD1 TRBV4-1 CASSQDPGGNYGYTF TGCGCCAGCAGCCAAGACCCAGGGGGCAACTATGGCTACACCTTC
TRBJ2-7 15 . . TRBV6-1 CASSEVAGSSYEQYF TGTGCCAGCAGTGAAGTGGCAGGTAGCTCCTACGAGCAGTACTTC
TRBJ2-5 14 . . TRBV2 CASINRGGVETQYF TGTGCCAGCATCAACAGAGGGGGGGTAGAGACCCAGTACTTC
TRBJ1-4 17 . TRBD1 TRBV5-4 CASSSPQGGGTNEKLFF TGTGCCAGCAGCTCCCCACAGGGGGGGGGAACTAATGAAAAACTGTTTTTT
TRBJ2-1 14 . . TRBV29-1 CSDVSFCSYNEQFF TGCAGCGACGTGTCCTTCTGCTCCTACAATGAGCAGTTCTTC
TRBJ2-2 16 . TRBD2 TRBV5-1 CASSSISGRNTGELFF TGCGCCAGCAGCTCGATTAGCGGGAGGAACACCGGGGAGCTGTTTTTT
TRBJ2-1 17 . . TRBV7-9 CASTGLQGVRFYNEQFF TGTGCCAGCACCGGACTTCAGGGTGTCCGTTTCTACAATGAGCAGTTCTTC
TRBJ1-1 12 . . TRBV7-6 CASSFSNTEAFF TGTGCCAGCAGCTTTTCGAACACTGAAGCTTTCTTT
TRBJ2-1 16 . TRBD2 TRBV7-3 CASSSLAGDRLNEQFF TGTGCCAGCAGCTCACTAGCGGGAGATAGACTAAATGAGCAGTTCTTC
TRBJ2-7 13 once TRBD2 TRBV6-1 CASIEPGGWEQYF TGTGCCAGCATTGAGCCGGGAGGCTGGGAGCAGTACTTC
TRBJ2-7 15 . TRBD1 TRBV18 CASSPPVQGAREQYF TGTGCCAGCTCACCGCCGGTACAGGGGGCGCGGGAGCAGTACTTC